Shown below are 5 T cell receptor beta chains from a single sample sequenced in a study of glioma-infiltrating T cells after dendritic cell vaccination. Time point of the sample: after dendritic cell vaccination, including at tumor progression/relapse. Method: immunoSEQ multiplex PCR; TCRdb's copy keeps in-frame clones and lacks some. The sample shows approximately 85,000 clones, approximately 81% of them seen only once. Sequencing used blood, obtained after dendritic cell vaccination. These receptors originate from a human donor with glioblastoma.

The chain carries TRBV4-1 and TRBJ1-6; D remains unclear. V lost 1 base and J lost 0, with 10 bases in between. This CDR3 has 17 residues. Per germline, CDR1 MGHRA and CDR2 YSYEKL. CDR3 DNA: TGCGCCAGCAGCCAAGTTCCGGGGAGCTCCTATAATTCACCCCTCCACTTT. This translates into CASSQVPGSSYNSPLHF.

The table lists this clone with a count of one. CDR3: CASSQDLAGGLSTDTQYF. CDR3 nucleotides: TGCGCCAGCAGCCAAGATCTAGCGGGGGGATTAAGCACAGATACGCAGTATTTT. The gene calls are TRBV4-3 and TRBJ2-3; 11 bases agree with TRBD2. The germline V gene encodes CDR1 LGHNA and CDR2 YSLEER. V lost 0 bases, J lost 0 bases, and 5 bases stayed unmatched. This CDR3 is built from 18 residues.

This chain links TRBV5-6 with TRBJ2-5, with D possibly TRBD1 on 6 matching bases. The J call is in doubt because the DNA end fits TRBJ2-7 better. Per germline, CDR1 SGHDT and CDR2 YYEEEE. The CDR3 is made up of 14 amino acids. The DNA of the CDR3 is TGTGCCAGCAGCTCCCTACAGGGATCCTACGAGCAGTACTTC. Amino acids: CASSSLQGSYEQYF.

V gene TRBV30 combines with J gene TRBJ2-1, with 7 bases identical to TRBD2. V was clipped by 8 bases and J by 4 bases; unmatched bases: 5. The CDR3 is made up of 12 amino acids. From germline, CDR1 is GTSNPN and CDR2 SVGIG (reference sequence). The chain's CDR3 is CAGGEGYNEQFF. CDR3 in DNA: TGTGCCGGGGGGGAGGGTTACAATGAGCAGTTCTTC.

This chain joins TRBV10-3 and TRBJ1-1; possible D gene TRBD1, 6 bases. Germline loops: CDR1 ENHRY, CDR2 SYGVKD. The CDR3 covers 13 residues. V lost 6 bases and J 0 bases, leaving 8 bases between the germline ends. The CDR3 DNA reads as TGTGCCATCAGCAGGGGAATGAACACTGAAGCTTTCTTT. Protein: CAISRGMNTEAFF.